This T cell receptor beta chain derives from a study of T-cell memory formation after mild COVID-19. General observations from the study: Pre-infection memory carried some responding clones, suggesting that cross-reactive memory joined.

The germline V gene encodes CDR1 SGHAT and CDR2 FQNNGV. This CDR3 region has 15 residues. The germline V and J ends were trimmed by 5 bases and 7 bases, with 15 bases remaining between them. Comment on this clonotype: Its antigen is not identified.

In TCRdb, the 5' RACE reads were re-called with MiXCR into one record per CDR3 protein. Of around 260,000 distinct CDR3 sequences listed, around 15% are singletons. The rearrangement joins TRBV11-2 to TRBJ1-6; D might be TRBD1 (5 bases). The sequencing input was PBMCs or a T cell subset sorted from them (not recorded which). The sequence was obtained from a man aged 18 to 30 who had mild COVID-19 (a few samples of this study predate the infection). Cell type and time point are not known. CDR3 bases: TGTGCCAGCAGCCCCCGTGGGGGGATAAATTCACCCCTCCACTTT. Protein product: CASSPRGGINSPLHF. The full variable domain, in which reference TRBV11-2 and TRBJ1-6 provide the parts outside the CDR3, is EAGVAQSPRYKIIEKRQSVAFWCNPISGHATLYWYQQILGQGPKLLIQFQNNGVVDDSQLPKDRFSAERLKGVDSTLKIQPAKLEDSAVYLCASSPRGGINSPLHFGNGTRLTVT.